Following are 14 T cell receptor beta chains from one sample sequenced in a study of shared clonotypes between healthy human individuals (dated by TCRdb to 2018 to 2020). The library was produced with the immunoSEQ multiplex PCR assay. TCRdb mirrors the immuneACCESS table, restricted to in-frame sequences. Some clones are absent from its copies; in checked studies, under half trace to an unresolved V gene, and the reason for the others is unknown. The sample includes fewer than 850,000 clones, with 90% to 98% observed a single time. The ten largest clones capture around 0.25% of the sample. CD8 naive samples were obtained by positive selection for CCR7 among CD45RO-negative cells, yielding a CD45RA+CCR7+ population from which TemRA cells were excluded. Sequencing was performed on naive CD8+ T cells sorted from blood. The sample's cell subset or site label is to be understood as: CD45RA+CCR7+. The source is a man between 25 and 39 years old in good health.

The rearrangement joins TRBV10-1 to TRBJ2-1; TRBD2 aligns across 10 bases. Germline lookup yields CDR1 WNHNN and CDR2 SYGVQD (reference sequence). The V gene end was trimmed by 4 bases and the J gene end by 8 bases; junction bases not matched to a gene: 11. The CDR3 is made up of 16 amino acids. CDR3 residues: CASSGIAGGPSDEQFF. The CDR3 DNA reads TGCGCCAGCAGTGGAATAGCGGGAGGCCCCTCGGATGAGCAGTTCTTC.

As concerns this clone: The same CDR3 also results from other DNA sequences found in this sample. The CDR3 DNA sequence: TGTGCCAGCAGTGAAAGGACTAGCGGAAAAGAGACCCAGTACTTC. Residues: CASSERTSGKETQYF. The chain links TRBV2 to TRBJ2-5; 10 bases are shared with TRBD2. There are 15 residues in the CDR3. CDR1 and CDR2 (germline): SNHLY, FYNNEI. V shed 2 bases, J shed 3 bases, and the junction held 3 bases outside the gene matches.

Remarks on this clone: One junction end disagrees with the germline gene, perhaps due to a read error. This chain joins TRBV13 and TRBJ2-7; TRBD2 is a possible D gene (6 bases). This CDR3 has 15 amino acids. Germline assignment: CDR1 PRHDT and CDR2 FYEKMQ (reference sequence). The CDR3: CASSLAGRYEASVSF. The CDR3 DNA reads TGTGCCAGCAGCTTAGCGGGCCGGTACGAGGCTAGCGTATCGTTC. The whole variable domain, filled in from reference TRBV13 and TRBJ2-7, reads AAGVIQSPRHLIKEKRETATLKCYPIPRHDTVYWYQQGPGQDPQFLISFYEKMQSDKGSIPDRFSAQQFSDYHSELNMSSLELGDSALYFCASSLAGRYEASVSFGPGTRLTVT.

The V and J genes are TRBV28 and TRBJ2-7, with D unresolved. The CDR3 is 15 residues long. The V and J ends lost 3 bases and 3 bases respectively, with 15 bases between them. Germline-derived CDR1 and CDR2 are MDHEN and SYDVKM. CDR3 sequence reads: CASSLNPGPVYEQYF. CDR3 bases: TGTGCCAGCAGTTTGAACCCAGGCCCAGTCTACGAGCAGTACTTC. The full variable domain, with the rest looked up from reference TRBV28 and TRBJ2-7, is DVKVTQSSRYLVKRTGEKVFLECVQDMDHENMFWYRQDPGLGLRLIYFSYDVKMKEKGDIPEGYSVSREKKERFSLILESASTNQTSMYLCASSLNPGPVYEQYFGPGTRLTVT.

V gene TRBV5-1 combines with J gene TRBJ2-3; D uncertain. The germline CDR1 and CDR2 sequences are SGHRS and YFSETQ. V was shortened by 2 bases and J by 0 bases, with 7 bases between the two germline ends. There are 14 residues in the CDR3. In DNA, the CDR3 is TGCGCCAGCAGCTTCCTAGGTAGCACAGATACGCAGTATTTT. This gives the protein CASSFLGSTDTQYF.

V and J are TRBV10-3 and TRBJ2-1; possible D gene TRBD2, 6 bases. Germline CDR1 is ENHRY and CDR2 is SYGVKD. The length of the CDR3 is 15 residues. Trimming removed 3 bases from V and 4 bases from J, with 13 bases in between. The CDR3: CAISDEREKYNEQFF. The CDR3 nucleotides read TGTGCCATCAGTGATGAACGGGAGAAGTACAATGAGCAGTTCTTC.

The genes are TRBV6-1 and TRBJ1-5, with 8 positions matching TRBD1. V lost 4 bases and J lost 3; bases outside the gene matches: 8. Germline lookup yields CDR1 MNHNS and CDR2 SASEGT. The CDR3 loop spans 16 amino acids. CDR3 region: CASSAEPTGANQPQHF. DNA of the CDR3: TGTGCCAGCAGTGCGGAACCGACAGGGGCCAATCAGCCCCAGCATTTT.

This CDR3 is CASSPGPGHGYTF. CDR3 sequence (DNA): TGTGCCAGCAGCCCAGGACCTGGTCACGGCTACACCTTC. The V and J genes are TRBV7-2 and TRBJ1-2; D gene unclear. V shed 5 bases and J shed 8 bases, with 15 bases lying between them. The CDR3 has 13 residues. CDR1 is SGHTA and CDR2 is FQGNSA in the germline V gene.

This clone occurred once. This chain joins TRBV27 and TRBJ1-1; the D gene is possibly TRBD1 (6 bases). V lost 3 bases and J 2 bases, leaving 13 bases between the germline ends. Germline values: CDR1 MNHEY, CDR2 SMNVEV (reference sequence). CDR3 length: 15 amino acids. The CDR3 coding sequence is TGTGCCAGCAGTTTTCTCCAGGGGCTTAACACTGAAGCTTTCTTT. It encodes CASSFLQGLNTEAFF.

The CDR3 nucleotides are TGTGCCAGCAGACAGGGGCGGGAGACCCAGTACTTC. It yields the protein CASRQGRETQYF. V usage is TRBV2 and J usage is TRBJ2-5; TRBD1 agrees at 7 bases. With 6 bases clipped from V and 5 bases from J, the junction kept 3 bases outside the gene matches. From germline, CDR1 is SNHLY and CDR2 FYNNEI. There are 12 residues in the CDR3.

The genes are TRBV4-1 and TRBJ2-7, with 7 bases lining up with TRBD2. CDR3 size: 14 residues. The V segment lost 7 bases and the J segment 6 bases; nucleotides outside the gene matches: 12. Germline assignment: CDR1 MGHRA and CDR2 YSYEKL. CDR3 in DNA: TGCGCCAGCATGTTAGGGAGGGAAAGGGGCGAGCAGTACTTC. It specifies CASMLGRERGEQYF.

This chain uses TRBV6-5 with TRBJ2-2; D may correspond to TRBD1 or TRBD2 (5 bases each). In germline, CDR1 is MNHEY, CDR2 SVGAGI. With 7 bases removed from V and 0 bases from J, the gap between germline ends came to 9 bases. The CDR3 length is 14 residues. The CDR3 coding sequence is TGTGCCAGCACCCCGGGACCGAACACCGGGGAGCTGTTTTTT. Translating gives CASTPGPNTGELFF.

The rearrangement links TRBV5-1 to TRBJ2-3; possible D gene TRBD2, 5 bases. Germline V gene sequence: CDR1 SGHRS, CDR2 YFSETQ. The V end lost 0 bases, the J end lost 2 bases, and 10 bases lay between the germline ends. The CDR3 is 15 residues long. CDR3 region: CASSLARGHTDTQYF. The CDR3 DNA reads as TGCGCCAGCAGCTTGGCTCGCGGGCACACAGATACGCAGTATTTT.

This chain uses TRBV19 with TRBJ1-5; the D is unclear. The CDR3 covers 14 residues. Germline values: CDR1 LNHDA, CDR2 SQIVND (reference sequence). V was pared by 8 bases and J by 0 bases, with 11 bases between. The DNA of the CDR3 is TGTGCCAGTCTGAGTGCGGGTAGCAATCAGCCCCAGCATTTT. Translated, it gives CASLSAGSNQPQHF.